A selection of T cell receptor beta chains follows, all from one sample in a study of Graves' ophthalmopathy and Graves' hyperthyroidism. MiXCR, run by TCRdb on the multiplex PCR reads, gives a single entry per CDR3 protein. Of roughly 610,000 distinct CDR3 sequences in the sample, 20% to 25% are singletons; the top ten hold approximately 7%. The sequenced material came from peripheral blood. All receptors come from a woman aged 18-29 years with stable Graves' hyperthyroidism. Some clones in this sample may be carry-over from other donors' samples. CDR3s include the opening cysteine and the closing phenylalanine or tryptophan. Fields, in order: D gene, J gene, clone size, V gene, CDR3 DNA, CDR3 protein. A D gene is named only where the DNA matches it firmly. Some rows mark clone size as missing; the rest say once, few, many or name a class of expanded clone.

D gene: .
J gene: TRBJ1-2
clone size: few
V gene: TRBV27
CDR3 DNA: TGTGCCAGCAGTTTATCGGTGTCGGTCAGAGATACATCTTCTTTCTATGGCTACACCTTC
CDR3 protein: CASSLSVSVRDTSSFYGYTF

D gene: TRBD2
J gene: TRBJ2-5
clone size: .
V gene: TRBV20-1
CDR3 DNA: TGCAGTGCTAGAGGACGTACTAGCGGGATAATGCGGCGAGAGACCCAGTACTTC
CDR3 protein: CSARGRTSGIMRRETQYF

D gene: TRBD2
J gene: TRBJ2-7
clone size: many
V gene: TRBV6-1
CDR3 DNA: TGTGCCAGCACCGAATCCTGGGGAGGGAGGGCCTACGAGCAGTACTTC
CDR3 protein: CASTESWGGRAYEQYF

D gene: .
J gene: TRBJ2-5
clone size: .
V gene: TRBV5-4
CDR3 DNA: TGTGCCAGCGGCCCAACAGTTCAGGCTCAAGAGACCCAGTACTTC
CDR3 protein: CASGPTVQAQETQYF

D gene: .
J gene: TRBJ1-1
clone size: .
V gene: TRBV18
CDR3 DNA: TGTGCCAGCTCACCACAGGAGACTGAAGCTTTCTTT
CDR3 protein: CASSPQETEAFF

D gene: .
J gene: TRBJ2-4
clone size: .
V gene: TRBV2
CDR3 DNA: TGTGCCAGCGGGTCCGCCGGGGCCAAAAACATTCAGTACTTC
CDR3 protein: CASGSAGAKNIQYF

D gene: TRBD1
J gene: TRBJ1-5
clone size: many
V gene: TRBV6-7
CDR3 DNA: TGTGCCAGCATGGACAGGGGGCCCTATAGCAATCAGCCCCAGCATTTT
CDR3 protein: CASMDRGPYSNQPQHF

D gene: TRBD1
J gene: TRBJ2-5
clone size: .
V gene: TRBV6-2/TRBV6-3
CDR3 DNA: TGTGCCAGCAGTGAGGACAGGGGTAAAGAGACCCAGTACTTC
CDR3 protein: CASSEDRGKETQYF

D gene: .
J gene: TRBJ2-7
clone size: .
V gene: TRBV12-3/TRBV12-4
CDR3 DNA: TGCGCCAGCAGCCAAGTGGACGCGGACGAGCAGTACTTC
CDR3 protein: CASSQVDADEQYF

D gene: .
J gene: TRBJ2-7
clone size: .
V gene: TRBV7-8
CDR3 DNA: TGTGCCAGCAGAAGGACAGGGAGGGACGAGCAGTACTTC
CDR3 protein: CASRRTGRDEQYF

D gene: TRBD1
J gene: TRBJ2-7
clone size: many
V gene: TRBV6-1
CDR3 DNA: TGTGCCAGCAGTGCAAATCTTGGCCCAGGGGGCTCCTACGAGCAGTACTTC
CDR3 protein: CASSANLGPGGSYEQYF

D gene: TRBD1
J gene: TRBJ2-7
clone size: few
V gene: TRBV28
CDR3 DNA: TGTGCCAGCAGTTTGAGAGGACCGGGACAGGGGAACGAGCAGTACTTC
CDR3 protein: CASSLRGPGQGNEQYF